These 28 T cell receptor beta chains came from one sample sequenced in a study of CD8+CD57+ T cells in acquired aplastic anemia. Before being chosen for sequencing, patients had shown CD8+CD57+ cell expansion by flow cytometry. TCR beta VDJ and CDR3 profiles were obtained from a genomic DNA template. Each CDR3 protein gets one entry after TCRdb re-called the reads with MiXCR. The table includes about 58,000 distinct CDR3 sequences, approximately 50% detected once. Sequenced material: sorted CD4+, CD8+, or CD8+CD57+ T cells (not recorded which) from PBMCs. These TCRs come from a human donor with aplastic anemia.

This clonotype was observed many times. The V and J genes are TRBV29-1 and TRBJ2-3; TRBD1 matches 7 bases. The length of the CDR3 is 13 residues. Germline CDR1 and CDR2: SQVTM and ANQGSEA. V was pared by 5 bases and J by 4 bases, with 6 bases of the junction left unmatched. CDR3 bases: TGCAGCGTTCTACAGGGGAGCTCAGATACGCAGTATTTT. Encoded protein: CSVLQGSSDTQYF.

This rearrangement joins TRBV27 to TRBJ1-5; 7 bases fit TRBD1. Germline V gives CDR1 MNHEY, CDR2 SMNVEV (reference sequence). The V and J ends lost 5 bases and 3 bases, in that order; junction bases with no gene match: 7. The CDR3 extends over 15 amino acids. CDR3 DNA sequence: TGTGCCAGCAGTCTTAACAGGGGCCTCAATCAGCCCCAGCATTTT. Amino acids: CASSLNRGLNQPQHF.

This clonotype has a count of ten or more. The chain links TRBV10-2 to TRBJ2-1; 13 positions match TRBD2. This CDR3 has 15 residues. The junction had 6 bases not matched to a gene; V was cut back by 7 bases and J by 6 bases. CDR1 is WSHSY, CDR2 SAAADI, per germline. This CDR3 reads CASTLGLAGFNEQFF. The CDR3 nucleotides read TGCGCCAGCACCCTGGGACTAGCGGGGTTCAATGAGCAGTTCTTC.

This clonotype was counted ten times or more. The chain joins TRBV28 to TRBJ2-7, with D possibly being TRBD1 (5 bases). Between the trimmed V and J ends, which lost 5 bases and 3 bases, there was a span of 11 bases. Germline CDR1 is MDHEN and CDR2 is SYDVKM. The CDR3 is 13 amino acids. Written as DNA, the CDR3 is TGTGCCAGCAGTACCCGGACAAGCTACGAGCAGTACTTC. Translation gives CASSTRTSYEQYF.

This clonotype was counted ten times or more. The chain couples TRBV3-1 to TRBJ1-5; 8 bases map to TRBD1. V shed 3 bases and J 9 bases; nucleotides not matched to a gene: 10. There are 15 residues in the CDR3. In germline, CDR1 is LGHDT, CDR2 YNNKEL (reference sequence). CDR3 protein: CASSHRGQGIWPQHF. As DNA, the CDR3 is TGTGCCAGCAGCCACCGTGGACAGGGAATATGGCCCCAGCATTTT.

This clonotype was counted many times. The chain couples TRBV15 to TRBJ2-2; no firm D call. Trimming shortened V by 1 base and J by 7 bases, and 19 bases separated the two germline ends. The CDR3 contains 17 residues. The germline V gene has CDR1 LNHNV and CDR2 YYDKDF (reference sequence). In DNA form, the CDR3 reads TGTGCCACCAGCAGAGTCGACCCTGCGCCGGGTCACGGGGAGCTGTTTTTT. Translation: CATSRVDPAPGHGELFF.

This rearrangement joins TRBV4-2 to TRBJ2-1, with TRBD1 identical over 7 bases. The length of the CDR3 is 15 residues. The junction had 9 bases not matched to a gene; V was cut back by 6 bases and J by 4 bases. Germline V CDR1 and CDR2: LGHNA, YNFKEQ. In nucleotides, the CDR3 is TGTGCCAGCAGGATCACAGGGGTCTCTTACAATGAGCAGTTCTTC. Encoded protein: CASRITGVSYNEQFF.

This clonotype was seen at least ten times. V usage is TRBV5-1 and J usage is TRBJ2-7; 7 nucleotides line up with TRBD1. V was clipped by 3 bases and J by 5 bases; unmatched bases: 8. Germline V gene data show CDR1 as SGHRS and CDR2 as YFSETQ. CDR3 length equals 14 residues. The CDR3 DNA reads TGCGCCAGCAGCTACGAGACAGGGTCCCACGAGCAGTACGTC. Translated, it gives CASSYETGSHEQYV.

This clonotype was counted a few times. The chain recombines TRBV20-1 with TRBJ1-1; TRBD1 matches at 9 bases. There are 13 residues in the CDR3. From germline, CDR1 is DFQATT and CDR2 SNEGSKA (reference sequence). With 5 bases clipped from V and 3 bases from J, the junction kept 4 bases outside the gene matches. The CDR3 reads CSAVWTGDTEAFF. The CDR3 coding sequence is TGCAGTGCTGTATGGACAGGGGACACTGAAGCTTTCTTT.

The rearrangement links TRBV19 to TRBJ2-3, with TRBD1 as a possible D gene (6 bases). From germline, CDR1 is LNHDA and CDR2 SQIVND (reference sequence). CDR3 length equals 14 residues. Between the trimmed V and J ends, which lost 6 bases and 1 base, there was a span of 11 bases. This CDR3 reads CASSRGLGTDTQYF. The DNA for the CDR3 is TGTGCCAGTAGCAGGGGCCTTGGCACAGATACGCAGTATTTT.

The genes are TRBV11-2 and TRBJ2-7; 11 positions agree with TRBD2. CDR3 length: 13 amino acids. V lost 5 bases and J lost 6; bases outside the gene matches: 3. Per the germline V gene, CDR1 is SGHAT and CDR2 is FQNNGV. Written as DNA, the CDR3 is TGTGCCAGCAGCATAGCGGGGGGGCTCGAGCAGTACTTC. It encodes CASSIAGGLEQYF.

This chain connects TRBV7-9 to TRBJ2-7, with unresolved D. V shed 2 bases and J shed 3 bases, with 8 bases lying between them. The germline V gene has CDR1 SEHNR and CDR2 FQNEAQ (reference sequence). The CDR3 covers 13 residues. The CDR3 region is CASSLSGSYEQYF. CDR3 DNA sequence: TGTGCCAGCAGCTTATCCGGCAGCTACGAGCAGTACTTC.

This clonotype has a handful of counts. The chain recombines TRBV7-9 with TRBJ1-1, with 10 bases identical to TRBD1. The length of the CDR3 is 14 residues. CDR1 is SEHNR and CDR2 is FQNEAQ in the germline V gene (reference sequence). The junction had 3 bases not matched to a gene; V was cut back by 5 bases and J by 3 bases. The CDR3: CASSRGTGDTEAFF. In nucleotides, the CDR3 is TGTGCCAGCAGCCGTGGGACAGGGGACACTGAAGCTTTCTTT.

This clonotype appeared a few times. The V and J genes are TRBV29-1 and TRBJ1-2; D is unclear. CDR1 and CDR2 (germline): SQVTM, ANQGSEA. V dropped 2 bases and J dropped 3 bases, with 7 bases sitting between them. The length of the CDR3 is 12 residues. CDR3 loop: CSVEWGDYGYTF. The CDR3, as DNA: TGCAGCGTTGAATGGGGAGACTATGGCTACACCTTC.

The gene calls are TRBV15 and TRBJ2-7; possibly TRBD1 or TRBD2 for D (5 bases each). This CDR3 has 14 amino acids. The germline V gene encodes CDR1 LNHNV and CDR2 YYDKDF (reference sequence). With 5 bases removed from V and 2 bases from J, the gap between germline ends came to 13 bases. The CDR3: CATSPRGATYEQYF. In DNA, the CDR3 is TGTGCCACCAGCCCTAGGGGAGCAACCTACGAGCAGTACTTC.

This clonotype has a count of ten or more. The chain employs TRBV4-1 and TRBJ2-5, with D perhaps TRBD2 (7 bases). The CDR3 sequence is 14 residues long. Germline V gene lookup returns CDR1 MGHRA and CDR2 YSYEKL. Trimming took off 6 bases at V and 2 bases at J, with 13 bases between the two ends. As DNA, the CDR3 is TGCGCCAGCAGTCCGGGGGGCCCGCAAGAGACCCAGTACTTC. It specifies CASSPGGPQETQYF.

This clonotype is a singleton in its sample. The V gene is TRBV11-2, the J gene TRBJ2-7; perhaps TRBD2 as D (5 bases). The V end was cut by 5 bases, the J end by 4 bases, with 15 bases between. CDR3 size: 14 residues. CDR1 SGHAT and CDR2 FQNNGV come from the germline V gene. Here the CDR3 DNA reads TGTGCCAGCAGCGCGCCCGGGATCCTGTACGAGCAGTACGTC. Translation: CASSAPGILYEQYV.

The J gene is TRBJ2-5, the V gene TRBV11-2, with TRBD2 matching 14 bases. V was clipped by 4 bases and J by 3 bases; unmatched bases: 4. Germline V gives CDR1 SGHAT, CDR2 FQNNGV. CDR3 length equals 16 residues. CDR3 region: CASSSRTSGGKETQYF. CDR3 DNA: TGTGCCAGCAGCTCTCGGACTAGCGGGGGGAAAGAGACCCAGTACTTC.

The chain is built from TRBV19 and TRBJ1-6, with D tentatively TRBD1 (6 bases). Trimming cost V 4 bases and J 5 bases, with 12 bases left between them. CDR3 length: 15 residues. From germline, CDR1 is LNHDA and CDR2 SQIVND (reference sequence). As DNA, the CDR3 is TGTGCCAGTAGTACCGGACCAGGGGATAATTCACCCCTCCACTTT. This sequence encodes CASSTGPGDNSPLHF.

This clonotype was recorded many times. The V call is TRBV6-1, the J call TRBJ2-7, with TRBD1 identical over 9 bases. The CDR3 is made up of 17 amino acids. Germline V CDR1 and CDR2: MNHNS, SASEGT. With V trimmed by 6 bases and J by 2 bases, 14 bases remained unmatched. CDR3 nucleotide sequence: TGTGCCAGCAGCCTACCCCCCGGGACAGGGCCCGCCTACGAGCAGTACGTC. Translating gives CASSLPPGTGPAYEQYV.

The chain links TRBV5-1 to TRBJ1-1; TRBD1 agrees at 8 bases. Losses at the gene ends were 3 bases for V and 4 bases for J; bases not matched to a gene: 5. The CDR3 has 14 residues. The germline gives CDR1 SGHRS, CDR2 YFSETQ. This CDR3 reads CASSWTGSRTEAFF. The CDR3 DNA reads TGCGCCAGCAGCTGGACAGGGAGCCGCACTGAAGCTTTCTTT.

The table lists this clonotype with a few counts. V usage is TRBV5-6 and J usage is TRBJ2-5, with 13 positions matching TRBD2. Germline-derived CDR1 and CDR2 are SGHDT and YYEEEE. V dropped 4 bases and J dropped 4; count of bases not matched to a gene: 10. The CDR3 is 17 residues long. CDR3: CASSPWTSGGQGETQYF. As DNA, the CDR3 is TGTGCCAGCAGCCCCTGGACTAGCGGGGGCCAGGGAGAGACCCAGTACTTC.

This clonotype was counted ten times or more. The gene calls are TRBV4-1 and TRBJ2-5, with TRBD2 matching over 11 bases. Germline loops: CDR1 MGHRA, CDR2 YSYEKL. CDR3 length equals 18 residues. The V segment lost 1 base and the J segment 1 base; nucleotides outside the gene matches: 8. This CDR3 is CASSQAMTSGETQETQYF. CDR3 DNA: TGCGCCAGCAGCCAAGCCATGACTAGCGGGGAAACCCAAGAGACCCAGTACTTC.

This clonotype was observed a handful of times. This sequence joins TRBV4-1 and TRBJ2-7; TRBD2 matches at 9 bases. In germline, CDR1 is MGHRA, CDR2 YSYEKL. V dropped 6 bases and J dropped 7; count of bases not matched to a gene: 19. The CDR3 is 17 residues long. CDR3 in amino acids: CASRLGGGGGGAKEQYF. The CDR3 DNA reads TGCGCCAGCAGACTAGGGGGCGGGGGCGGGGGGGCAAAGGAGCAGTACTTC.

This clonotype came up many times. This chain joins TRBV7-2 and TRBJ2-6; possibly TRBD2 for D (6 bases). Germline V gene lookup returns CDR1 SGHTA and CDR2 FQGNSA. V was clipped by 1 base and J by 13 bases, with 11 bases between them. The CDR3 is 13 residues long. The CDR3 loop reads CASSLGGDLVLTF. In DNA, the CDR3 is TGTGCCAGCAGCTTAGGGGGGGACTTGGTCCTGACTTTC.

This clonotype has just one count. The J gene is TRBJ1-2, the V gene TRBV6-2 or TRBV6-3; D perhaps matches TRBD1 (5 bases). The CDR3 spans 14 residues. Germline loops: CDR1 MNHEY, CDR2 SVGEGT. The germline V and J ends were trimmed by 0 bases and 8 bases, with 13 bases remaining between them. CDR3 nucleotides: TGTGCCAGCAGTTACTCGAGGGACCTGGGGGGCTACACCTTC. As protein: CASSYSRDLGGYTF.

The chain is built from TRBV19 and TRBJ2-7; tentatively, D is TRBD1 (6 bases). Trimming cost V 4 bases and J 3 bases, with 13 bases left between them. Germline assignment: CDR1 LNHDA and CDR2 SQIVND (reference sequence). The CDR3 has 14 residues. This CDR3 is CASSKQGSFYEQYF. CDR3 bases: TGTGCCAGTAGTAAACAGGGATCTTTCTACGAGCAGTACTTC. Combining the CDR3 with reference TRBV19 and TRBJ2-7 gives the whole variable domain DGGITQSPKYLFRKEGQNVTLSCEQNLNHDAMYWYRQDPGQGLRLIYYSQIVNDFQKGDIAEGYSVSREKKESFPLTVTSAQKNPTAFYLCASSKQGSFYEQYFGPGTRLTVT.

The rearrangement joins TRBV6-2 or TRBV6-3 to TRBJ2-7; D assignment may be TRBD1 or TRBD2 (5 bases each). This CDR3 is 12 amino acids long. Trimming shortened V by 10 bases and J by 1 base, and 11 bases separated the two germline ends. The V gene's germline CDR1 is MNHEY and CDR2 SVGEGT. For the CDR3, the DNA is TGTGCCACGGGACCCACGTCCTACGAGCAGTACTTC. It is translated as CATGPTSYEQYF.